The source of this T cell receptor (beta chain) is a study of early T cells in non-severe SARS-CoV-2 infection. Study details: Sequencing used unsorted whole-blood bulk RNA, so chains lack pairing.

The protocol attached unique molecular identifiers to individual cDNA molecules. TCRdb independently ran MiXCR on the 5' RACE reads; one entry per CDR3 protein. Of 84,000 or so distinct CDR3 sequences listed, about 12% are singletons. The CDR3 contains 13 residues. Trimming shortened V by 0 bases and J by 8 bases, and 10 bases separated the two germline ends. The germline CDR1 and CDR2 sequences are PRHDT and FYEKMQ (reference sequence). This TCR was sampled from an adult who was a healthcare worker with PCR-confirmed SARS-CoV-2 infection or an uninfected control (not recorded which). The chain couples TRBV13 to TRBJ1-1; D is uncertain. Sequences were obtained from whole blood. DNA of the CDR3: TGTGCCAGCAGCTTAGGGGCTCGGGCGGAAGCTTTCTTT. Translation: CASSLGARAEAFF.